This T cell receptor beta chain was sequenced in a study of cytomegalovirus exposure and HLA in healthy donors (dated by TCRdb to the late 2010s). A note on the overall study: An earlier analysis of approximately 550 of the donors reported 250 to 350 Gb of sequence data and 117 million unique TCR beta sequences from some 180 million T cells. Roughly 300 gigabases of sequencing data and 78 million or so unique TCR sequences were included in an early release covering 550 to 650 HLA-typed donors. Of the 300 to 400 genotyped donors, about 80% fell in the genetic ancestry cluster associated with self-reported Caucasian donors. The aim of the study was to test whether cataloging public T cell receptors could identify signatures of past pathogen exposure. The study used immunosequencing to profile the T cell repertoires of more than 650 subjects and linked those repertoires to cytomegalovirus serostatus. Besides the first cohort of under 700 subjects, a separate validation cohort made up of 95 to 150 different subjects was used. High-throughput TCR immunosequencing, statistical association of individual TCRs with disease status, and machine learning were combined to predict cytomegalovirus infection status. A later analysis re-examined previously published TCR beta repertoires from more than 550 donors and added high-resolution HLA genotyping to investigate patterns of TCR occurrence. The later analysis used no new phenotypic data to find candidate immune exposures, relying instead on TCR beta sequences and their occurrence across donors. An earlier analysis of fewer than 750 of the donors used high-throughput TCR beta sequencing to judge whether each TCR beta V gene segment behaved as functional or pseudogenic. Alongside the repertoire data, information on donor age, sex, ethnicity and CMV serostatus was compiled. Genome-wide SNP genotypes for about 60% of the 666 donors were used in a later genetic analysis, which treated that subset as a discovery cohort. All discovery cohort repertoires had been generated using a single sequencing platform. HLA typing included class I and class II loci at four-digit resolution. Typing coverage differed by locus: A, B, C, DRB1 and DQB1 were typed in about 620-640 donors, DQA1 in 500 to 550, DPA1 in some 600, and DPB1 in just under 480. A handful of DR-DQ haplotypes were handled as single units for association and clustering because linkage in the cohort was strong. On average, roughly 240,000 unique TCR beta nucleotide sequences were sequenced per donor among a few hundred genotyped donors of the cohort, with roughly 18% of those sequences being non-productive.

Findings and caveats that apply to the study as a whole: In this cohort, only TCR beta chains were sequenced, and detectable features were limited by the absence of alpha or paired-chain data. In the study, some 160 TCR beta chains were listed as associated with cytomegalovirus. Assigning TCR associations to individual alleles was difficult when HLA alleles, especially DR and DQ, strongly co-occurred. Across donors, most TCR sequences were observed very rarely, whereas some public TCRs were present in many individuals. In a later analysis, HLA-associated TCR beta chains showed more clonal expansion and lower generation probabilities than non-associated chains that were equally common. In a later genetic analysis, fewer N-insertions in productive TCRs were reported among donors in an Asian-associated ancestry cluster than the roughly 640-donor mean. V-gene and J-gene trimming of TCR beta chains was associated with a missense DCLRE1C variant in a later genetic analysis, and the association was replicated in an independent cohort. In vitro tests confirmed that three of the cytomegalovirus-associated TCR beta chains recognize cytomegalovirus antigens. Cytomegalovirus status was reported to be diagnosed by the classifier with high specificity and sensitivity in both the original and validation cohorts. A further reported finding was that TCR beta sequences accurately predicted the HLA-A and HLA-B alleles for most subjects in the first cohort. In a later analysis, several top co-occurrence clusters were reported to appear linked to parvovirus B19, influenza, CMV and Epstein-Barr virus. Roughly uniform sequencing depth across donors was assumed in presence/absence analyses, although this assumption may not hold. According to a later analysis, most CMV-associated TCR beta chains appeared to be HLA-restricted, and the HLA associations seemed to be driven largely by CMV exposure. In a later analysis, around 17,000 TCR beta sequences were associated with specific HLA alleles at a false discovery rate of 0.05. A cluster of highly shared sequence variants was judged likely to be a technical artifact of the sequencing pipeline. An earlier analysis of approximately 540 of the donors showed that most TCR beta V segments appeared in productive rearrangements either about 87% or about 30% of the time, which broadly matched IMGT annotations. The authors suggested that the approach could potentially be generalized to other disease states and immunological phenotypes. The earlier analysis of around 600 of the donors excluded roughly 17 rarely observed V segments, including chromosome 9 orphons, because counts were too low. The only immune exposure information available for the cohort was CMV serostatus. In a later analysis, the rate of TCR association differed among HLA loci, with DRB1 alleles having the most associated TCRs and HLA-C alleles having the fewest. Because some donors lacked HLA typing at each locus, the association tests relied only on the typed subset. Some IMGT-functional V segments, including TRBV6-2 and TRBV6-3, could not be distinguished by the 87-base-pair reads and were therefore excluded. Correlated functional status among segregating V segments might reflect linkage disequilibrium, but an unknown experimental factor could not be ruled out.

In total, roughly 670 healthy bone marrow donors made up the cohort. Cohort members were all nominally healthy when sampled, although unrecorded immune exposures were likely present. The donor was CMV seronegative and was included in the group of a few hundred seronegative cohort members. A peripheral blood sample was provided by each donor, and peripheral blood mononuclear cells were used for TCR beta sequencing. Genomic DNA was extracted from the blood cell samples with the Qiagen DNeasy Blood Extraction Kit. Libraries came from the immunoSEQ multiplex PCR assay. For the multiplex PCR, a mixture combining 60 forward primers for TCR Vbeta segments and 13 reverse primers for TCR Jbeta segments was used. Amplification of the CDR3 region of rearranged TCR beta genes was performed with a multiplex PCR assay on genomic DNA. The amplified TCR beta libraries were sequenced on the Illumina HiSeq System as 87-base-pair reads. The study's own analysis went as follows. Across the 640 or so repertoires, a later analysis counted 78 million or so unique TCR beta chains, 9.5 million to 12 million of which were shared by at least two donors. To remove PCR and sequencing errors, raw reads were error-corrected and collapsed into unique sequences using a nearest-neighbor algorithm that merged closely related sequences. V, D and J gene segments were assigned by aligning CDR3 sequences to IMGT reference sequences. Each retained sequence needed at least a six-nucleotide match to both a V gene segment and a J gene segment. A rearrangement was called productive if the CDR3 had no stop codons and remained in frame with V and J, and every other rearrangement was called non-productive. Following IMGT convention, CDR3 was defined as the stretch from the second conserved V-encoded cysteine up to the conserved J-encoded phenylalanine. In an earlier analysis of around 540 of the donors, sequences lacking an unambiguous match to a single V gene segment were excluded. In an earlier analysis of almost 600 of the donors, a V segment was called functional when productive rearrangements were above 56.7%, and segregating when the standard deviation between donors exceeded 5%. A statistical classification framework was developed to diagnose cytomegalovirus status using the catalog of TCR beta chain sequences. In a later analysis, V and J genes were assigned by comparing TCR nucleotide sequences against IMGT/GENE-DB human TR gene sequences. A later analysis assigned CDR3 sequences and most-parsimonious VDJ recombination scenarios with the TCRdist pipeline. A later analysis defined each TCR beta chain by its CDR3 amino acid sequence plus V-gene family, and excluded reads lacking a unique V-gene family. In a later analysis, fewer than 600 highly shared, low-generation-probability nucleotide sequences were removed to address suspected cross-contamination and a sequencing artifact. In a later analysis, a clonal expansion index for each public chain was calculated from normalized within-repertoire ranks of inferred template counts. In a later analysis, generation probabilities were computed with a VDJ recombination model fitted to out-of-frame rearrangements, and the resulting probabilities were checked against IGoR. In a later analysis, hypergeometric tests were used to score TCR-TCR, TCR-HLA and TCR-CMV co-occurrence, with a repertoire-size bias correction applied to TCR pairs. In a later analysis, false discovery rates were estimated by permuting HLA or CMV assignments 20 times. In a later analysis, co-occurring TCRs were grouped using DBSCAN, with TCRdist sequence similarity added in when clustering inside HLA-allele-positive subsets. Co-occurrence clustering excluded repertoires with fewer than 30,000 or more than 120,000 public chains, plus five with anomalous nucleotide sharing. As stored in TCRdb, this immuneACCESS dataset retains in-frame rearrangements with V and J assigned. A fraction of the clones does not appear; measured against another copy, unresolved V genes explain less than half of the discrepancy, and the remainder lacks a known reason. D and trimming come from the DNA, and the V and J calls and clone size come from that table. In this sample the table shows roughly 69,000 clones, about three quarters of which occur a single time. The top ten hold around 3.3% of the sample.

CDR1 and CDR2 are read off the germline V gene as MGHRA and YSYEKL. The CDR3 runs 14 amino acids, cysteine and phenylalanine included. The only DNA kept is the CDR3, 42 bases in frame from the first base. Relative to germline, V is 4 bases shorter and J is 0 bases shorter, with 7 bases between their ends. On this clone itself: The antigen it binds to is not known. Per-base qualities were not stored, and no clone one base away is much larger.

The origin of this receptor is a man aged 18 to 30 in good health and CMV-seronegative. Sample: PBMCs. This receptor chain uses TRBV4-1 and TRBJ2-1; the best D guess is TRBD2, with 6 bases matching. The CDR3 region has the sequence CASSPGSSYNEQFF. The DNA sequence follows: TGCGCCAGCAGCCCCGGGAGCTCCTACAATGAGCAGTTCTTC.